Presented here are 2 T cell receptor beta chains from one specimen sequenced in a study of T cell repertoires in cytomegalovirus infection (dated by TCRdb to the late 2010s). Instrument used: Illumina HiSeq 1500. The public reads were quality trimmed at Q25 with fastp and then assembled into clones with MiXCR by TCRdb, keeping productive beta chains. Here each entry gathers all rows of one CDR3 protein and keeps the most common genes and DNA. The sample table lists about 450,000 distinct CDR3 sequences, approximately 33% of them with a count of one. The biggest ten clones account for 12% to 15% of the sample. The sequencing sample was made of PBMCs. These receptors all stem from a human donor in good health (CMV status not recorded). Some clones in this sample may be carry-over from other donors' samples.

The chain employs TRBV20-1 and TRBJ1-3; TRBD1 might be the D (5 bases). The length of the CDR3 is 15 residues. The germline V gene has CDR1 DFQATT and CDR2 SNEGSKA (reference sequence). V gave up 0 bases and J gave up 0 bases, with 9 bases separating them. CDR3 in amino acids: CSARDGADSGNTIYF. The CDR3 coding sequence is TGCAGTGCTAGAGATGGGGCTGACTCTGGAAACACCATATATTTT.

This clonotype was found a few times. The V call is TRBV10-3, the J call TRBJ1-4, with D tentatively TRBD1 (5 bases). Germline loops: CDR1 ENHRY, CDR2 SYGVKD. V shed 0 bases and J shed 7 bases, with 6 bases lying between them. This CDR3 spans 13 amino acids. CDR3 in amino acids: CAISESGPEKLFF. The DNA for the CDR3 is TGTGCCATCAGTGAGTCGGGACCTGAAAAACTGTTTTTT.